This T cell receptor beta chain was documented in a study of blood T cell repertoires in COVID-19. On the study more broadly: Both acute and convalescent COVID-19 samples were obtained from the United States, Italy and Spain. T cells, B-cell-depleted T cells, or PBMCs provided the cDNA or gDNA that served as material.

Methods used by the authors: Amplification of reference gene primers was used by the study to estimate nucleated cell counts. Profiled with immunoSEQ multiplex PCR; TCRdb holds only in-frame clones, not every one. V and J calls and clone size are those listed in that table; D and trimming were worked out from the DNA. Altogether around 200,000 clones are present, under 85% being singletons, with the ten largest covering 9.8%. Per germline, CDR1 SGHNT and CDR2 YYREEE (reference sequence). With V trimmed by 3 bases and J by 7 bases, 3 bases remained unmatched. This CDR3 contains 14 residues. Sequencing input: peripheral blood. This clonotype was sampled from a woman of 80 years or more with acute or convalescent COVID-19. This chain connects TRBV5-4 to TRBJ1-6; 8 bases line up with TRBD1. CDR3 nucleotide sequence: TGTGCCAGCAGCTGGAGGGACAGGAATTCACCCCTCCACTTT. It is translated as CASSWRDRNSPLHF.